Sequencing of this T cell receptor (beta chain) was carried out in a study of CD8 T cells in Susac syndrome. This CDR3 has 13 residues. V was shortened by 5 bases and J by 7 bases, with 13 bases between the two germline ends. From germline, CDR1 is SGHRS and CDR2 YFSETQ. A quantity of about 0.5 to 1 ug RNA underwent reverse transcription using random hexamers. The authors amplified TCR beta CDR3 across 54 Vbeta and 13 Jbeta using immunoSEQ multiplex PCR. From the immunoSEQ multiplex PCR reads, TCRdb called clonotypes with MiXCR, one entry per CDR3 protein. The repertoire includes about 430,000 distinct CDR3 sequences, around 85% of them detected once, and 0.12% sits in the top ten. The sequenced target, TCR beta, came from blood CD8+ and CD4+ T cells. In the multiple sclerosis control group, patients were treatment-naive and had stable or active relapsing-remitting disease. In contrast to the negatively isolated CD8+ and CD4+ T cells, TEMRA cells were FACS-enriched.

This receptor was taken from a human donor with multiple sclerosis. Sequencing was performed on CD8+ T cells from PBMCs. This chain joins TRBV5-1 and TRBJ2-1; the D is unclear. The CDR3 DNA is TGCGCCAGCAGTTCTGGGCGGTGGAATGAGCAGTTCTTC. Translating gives CASSSGRWNEQFF. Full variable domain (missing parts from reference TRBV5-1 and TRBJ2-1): KAGVTQTPRYLIKTRGQQVTLSCSPISGHRSVSWYQQTPGQGLQFLFEYFSETQRNKGNFPGRFSGRQFSNSRSEMNVSTLELGDSALYLCASSSGRWNEQFFGPGTRLTVL.